This T cell receptor beta chain was captured by sequencing in a study of blood T cell repertoires in COVID-19. On the study more broadly: The study drew acute and convalescent COVID-19 samples from the United States, Italy and Spain. PBMCs, B-cell-depleted T cells, or T cells provided the cDNA or gDNA that made up the material.

Per the study methods: Nucleated cell number was recorded as an estimate derived from reference gene primer amplification. The data were produced by immunoSEQ multiplex PCR, yet TCRdb's version contains in-frame clones alone and is incomplete. The V and J calls and clone size were taken over from that table, and D and trimming were inferred from the DNA. The table lists about 200,000 clones, roughly 90% of them singletons. The junction had 10 bases not matched to a gene; V was cut back by 2 bases and J by 4 bases. This CDR3 has 16 residues. The germline gives CDR1 MGHDK, CDR2 SYGVNS. The receptor comes from a man aged 60-69 years with COVID-19, enrolled during active disease. Sequences were obtained from peripheral blood. The chain has TRBV25-1 and TRBJ1-2; TRBD1 aligns across 7 bases. CDR3 in DNA: TGTGCCAGCAGTGAAGGGGGGACAGCGAGTTTCTATGGCTACACCTTC. Its protein is CASSEGGTASFYGYTF.